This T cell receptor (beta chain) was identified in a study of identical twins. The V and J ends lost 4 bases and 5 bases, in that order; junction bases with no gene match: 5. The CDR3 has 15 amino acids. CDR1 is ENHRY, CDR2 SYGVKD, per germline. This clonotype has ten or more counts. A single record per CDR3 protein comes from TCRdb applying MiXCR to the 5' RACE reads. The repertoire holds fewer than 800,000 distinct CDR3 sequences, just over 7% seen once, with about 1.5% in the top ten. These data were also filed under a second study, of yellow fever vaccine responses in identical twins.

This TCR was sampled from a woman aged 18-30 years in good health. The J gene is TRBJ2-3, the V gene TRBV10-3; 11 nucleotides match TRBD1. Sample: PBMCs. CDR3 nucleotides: TGTGCCATCAGTGCGAGGGGACAGGGGGGAGATACGCAGTATTTT. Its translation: CAISARGQGGDTQYF.